A selection of T cell receptor beta chains follows, all from one sample in a study of blood T cell repertoires in COVID-19. This table comes from immunoSEQ multiplex PCR, and its TCRdb copy is limited to in-frame clones, with some not included. The sample yields about 110,000 clones, approximately 84% seen once. Sequenced material: peripheral blood. The receptors derive from a woman aged 60-70 years with acute or convalescent COVID-19. Both conserved end residues are part of each CDR3. A D gene is named only where the DNA matches it firmly. Some rows mark clone size as missing; the rest say once, few, many or name a class of expanded clone.

size,J,D,V,CDR3,DNA
NA,TRBJ1-4,NA,TRBV7-2,CASSRGEKLFF,TGTGCCAGCAGTAGAGGGGAAAAACTGTTTTTT
NA,TRBJ2-5,TRBD2,TRBV7-6,CASSLSAGGRETQYF,TGTGCCAGCAGCTTATCGGCGGGAGGGAGAGAGACCCAGTACTTC
once,TRBJ2-7,TRBD2,TRBV28,CASSPYGTSNHEQYF,TGTGCCAGCAGTCCGTACGGGACTAGCAACCACGAGCAGTACTTC
NA,TRBJ2-3,NA,TRBV19,CASSIDGSVNTQYF,TGTGCCAGTAGTATAGACGGTAGCGTGAATACGCAGTATTTT
NA,TRBJ1-2,NA,TRBV11-2,CASSLSINYGYTF,TGTGCCAGCAGCTTGAGTATTAACTATGGCTACACCTTC
NA,TRBJ1-5,NA,TRBV19,CASSQDGGFVAQHF,TGTGCCAGTAGTCAGGATGGGGGGTTCGTAGCCCAGCATTTT
NA,TRBJ2-6,TRBD2,TRBV29-1,CSVDFSGGRSGANVLTF,TGCAGCGTTGATTTTAGCGGGGGCCGCTCTGGGGCCAACGTCCTGACTTTC
NA,TRBJ2-5,TRBD1,TRBV6-5,CASSYSFGRGQETQYF,TGTGCCAGCAGTTACTCATTCGGCAGGGGGCAAGAGACCCAGTACTTC
NA,TRBJ1-1,NA,TRBV7-2,CASRSQRGTEAFF,TGTGCCAGCAGAAGTCAGCGGGGGACTGAAGCTTTCTTT
few,TRBJ2-7,TRBD1,TRBV14,CASSDYRDRSYEQYF,TGTGCCAGCAGCGACTACCGGGACAGGTCCTACGAGCAGTACTTC
few,TRBJ2-5,TRBD2,TRBV2,CASRGLADEETQYF,TGTGCCAGCAGGGGACTAGCGGATGAAGAGACCCAGTACTTC
NA,TRBJ2-5,TRBD2,TRBV4-2,CASSRTSGGKETQYF,TGTGCCAGCAGCCGGACTAGCGGGGGCAAAGAGACCCAGTACTTC
NA,TRBJ2-7,NA,TRBV10-1,CASSDSSRPYEQYF,TGCGCCAGCAGTGATTCTAGTCGCCCCTACGAGCAGTACTTC
NA,TRBJ2-2,TRBD1,TRBV11-2,CASSLEGTGVSGELFF,TGTGCCAGCAGCTTAGAAGGGACAGGGGTGTCCGGGGAGCTGTTTTTT
NA,TRBJ1-1,TRBD1,TRBV5-1,CASSFGTGAWNTEAFF,TGCGCCAGCAGCTTTGGGACAGGGGCTTGGAACACTGAAGCTTTCTTT
NA,TRBJ2-7,NA,TRBV6-6,CASSSPGSYEQYF,TGTGCCAGCAGTTCCCCAGGATCCTACGAGCAGTACTTC
NA,TRBJ2-3,TRBD1,TRBV29-1,CSVVDRDTDTQYF,TGCAGCGTTGTCGACAGGGACACCGATACGCAGTATTTT
few,TRBJ2-7,TRBD2,TRBV7-9,CASSSGLWRGANSYEQYF,TGTGCCAGCAGCTCCGGACTATGGCGGGGGGCGAACTCCTACGAGCAGTACTTC
NA,TRBJ1-5,TRBD1,TRBV3-1/TRBV3-2,CASSRDRGGQPQHF,TGTGCCAGCAGCCGAGACAGGGGTGGCCAGCCCCAGCATTTT
NA,TRBJ1-5,TRBD1,TRBV6-1,CASSGKNWAGTDYSNQPQHF,TGTGCCAGCAGTGGAAAAAACTGGGCGGGGACAGACTATAGCAATCAGCCCCAGCATTTT
NA,TRBJ2-7,TRBD1,TRBV2,CASSEAGTAYEQYF,TGTGCCAGCAGTGAAGCCGGGACAGCCTACGAGCAGTACTTC
NA,TRBJ1-4,TRBD1,TRBV12-5,CASGWGDSSNEKLFF,TGTGCTAGTGGTTGGGGGGACAGCAGTAATGAAAAACTGTTTTTT
NA,TRBJ1-1,NA,TRBV18,CASSPREGTEAFF,TGTGCCAGCTCCCCTCGGGAGGGCACTGAAGCTTTCTTT
NA,TRBJ2-7,NA,TRBV7-6,CASSLEGQAYEQYF,TGTGCCAGCAGCTTAGAAGGCCAGGCCTACGAGCAGTACTTC
NA,TRBJ2-7,NA,TRBV12-2,CASRTWTVTNEQYF,TGTGCAAGTCGCACGTGGACAGTAACAAACGAGCAGTACTTC
NA,TRBJ1-1,NA,TRBV5-1,CASSLVKGDTEAFF,TGCGCCAGCAGCTTGGTGAAGGGGGACACTGAAGCTTTCTTT
few,TRBJ1-3,TRBD1,TRBV5-1,CASSLEPGGDSGNTIYF,TGCGCCAGCAGCTTGGAGCCAGGGGGCGACTCAGGAAACACCATATATTTT
once,TRBJ1-6,NA,TRBV9,CASSVGGRGDSPLHF,TGTGCCAGCAGCGTAGGAGGCAGGGGCGATTCACCCCTCCACTTT
NA,TRBJ2-2,NA,TRBV11-3,CASSQSQGLGTGELFF,TGTGCCAGCAGCCAAAGCCAGGGTTTAGGCACCGGGGAGCTGTTTTTT